Included here is one T cell receptor beta chain sequence, with context. The data belong to a study of blood T cell repertoires in COVID-19. TCRdb's table, derived via immunoSEQ multiplex PCR, lists solely in-frame clones and lacks some. This table has around 100,000 clones, roughly 87% appearing once. This CDR3 comprises 14 residues. The V gene's germline CDR1 is MNHEY and CDR2 SMNVEV (reference sequence). The V gene end was trimmed by 5 bases and the J gene end by 6 bases; junction bases not matched to a gene: 5. The chain has TRBV27 and TRBJ2-7, with 12 bases matching TRBD1. The sample comprised peripheral blood. This receptor was identified in a woman aged 80 or over in a cohort sampled during active COVID-19. The CDR3 DNA follows: TGTGCCAGCAGTCCGGGGACAGGGGGCGCCGAGCAGTACTTC. Protein: CASSPGTGGAEQYF.